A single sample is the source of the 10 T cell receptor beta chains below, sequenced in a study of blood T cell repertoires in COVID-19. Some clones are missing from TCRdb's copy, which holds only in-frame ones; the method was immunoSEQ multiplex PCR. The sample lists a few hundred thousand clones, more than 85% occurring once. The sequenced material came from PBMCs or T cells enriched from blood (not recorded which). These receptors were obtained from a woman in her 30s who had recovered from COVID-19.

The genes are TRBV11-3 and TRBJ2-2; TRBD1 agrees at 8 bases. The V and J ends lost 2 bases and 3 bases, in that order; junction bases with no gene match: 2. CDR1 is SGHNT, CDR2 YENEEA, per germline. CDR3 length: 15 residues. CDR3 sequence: CASSLIQGDTGELFF. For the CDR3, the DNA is TGTGCCAGCAGCTTAATACAGGGGGACACCGGGGAGCTGTTTTTT.

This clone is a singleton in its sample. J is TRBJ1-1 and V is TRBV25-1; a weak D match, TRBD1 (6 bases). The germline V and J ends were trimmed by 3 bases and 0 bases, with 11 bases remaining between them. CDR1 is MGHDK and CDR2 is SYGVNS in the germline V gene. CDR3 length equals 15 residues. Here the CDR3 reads CASSDRDKMNTEAFF. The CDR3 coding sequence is TGTGCCAGCAGTGACCGGGACAAAATGAACACTGAAGCTTTCTTT.

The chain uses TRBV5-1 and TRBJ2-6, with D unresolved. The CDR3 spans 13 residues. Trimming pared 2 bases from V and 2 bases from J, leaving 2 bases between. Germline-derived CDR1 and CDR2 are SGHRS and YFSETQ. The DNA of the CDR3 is TGCGCCAGCAGCTTCGCTGGGGCCAACGTCCTGACTTTC. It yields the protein CASSFAGANVLTF.

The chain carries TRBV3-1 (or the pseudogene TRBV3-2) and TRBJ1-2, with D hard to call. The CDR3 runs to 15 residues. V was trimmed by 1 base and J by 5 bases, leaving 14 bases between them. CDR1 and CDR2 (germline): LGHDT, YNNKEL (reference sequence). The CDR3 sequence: CASSQVVDSAYGYTF. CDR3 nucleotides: TGTGCCAGCAGCCAAGTAGTGGACTCAGCTTATGGCTACACCTTC.

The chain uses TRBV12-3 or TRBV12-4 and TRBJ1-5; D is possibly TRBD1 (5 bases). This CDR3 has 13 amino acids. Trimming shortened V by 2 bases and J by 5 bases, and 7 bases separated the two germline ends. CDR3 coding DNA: TGTGCCAGCAGTTTACTGGGGCATCAGCCCCAGCATTTT. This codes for CASSLLGHQPQHF.

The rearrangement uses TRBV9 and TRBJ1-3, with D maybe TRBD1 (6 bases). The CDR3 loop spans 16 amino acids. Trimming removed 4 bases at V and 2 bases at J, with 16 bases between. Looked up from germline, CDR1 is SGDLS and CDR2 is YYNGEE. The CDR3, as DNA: TGTGCCAGCAGCCTCGAGGGGGGGCCGGCTGGAAACACCATATATTTT. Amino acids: CASSLEGGPAGNTIYF.

CDR3 sequence (DNA): TGTGCCACCCGGTACCGAGGGGGCTCAAACACTGAAGCTTTCTTT. Protein sequence: CATRYRGGSNTEAFF. The J gene is TRBJ1-1, the V gene TRBV6-5; 7 nucleotides agree with TRBD1. CDR1 MNHEY and CDR2 SVGAGI come from the germline V gene. The CDR3 has 15 amino acids. V lost 10 bases to trimming and J lost 2 bases; unmatched junction nucleotides: 13.

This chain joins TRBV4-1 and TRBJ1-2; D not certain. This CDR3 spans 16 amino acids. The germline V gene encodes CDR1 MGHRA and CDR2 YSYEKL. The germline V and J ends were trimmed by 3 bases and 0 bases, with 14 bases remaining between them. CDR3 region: CASSQAGAGSNYGYTF. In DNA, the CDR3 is TGCGCCAGCAGCCAGGCCGGAGCCGGGTCTAACTATGGCTACACCTTC.

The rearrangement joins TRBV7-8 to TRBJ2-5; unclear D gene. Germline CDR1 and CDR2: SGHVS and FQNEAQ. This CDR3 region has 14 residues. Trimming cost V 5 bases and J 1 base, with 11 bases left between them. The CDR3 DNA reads TGTGCCAGCAGCCGAAGAACTTTCCAAGAGACCCAGTACTTC. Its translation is CASSRRTFQETQYF.

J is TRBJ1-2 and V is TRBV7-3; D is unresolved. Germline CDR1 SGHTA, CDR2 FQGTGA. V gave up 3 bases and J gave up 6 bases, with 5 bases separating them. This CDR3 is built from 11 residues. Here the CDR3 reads CASSFSHGYTF. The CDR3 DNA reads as TGTGCCAGCAGCTTTTCTCATGGCTACACCTTC.